A few counts support the clone carrying this T cell receptor beta chain. The antigen is not known. The PCR employed 60 Vbeta primers together with 13 Jbeta primers. Using immunoSEQ multiplex PCR, the repertoire was profiled, and TCRdb retains in-frame clones only, with some absent. The sample has about 130,000 clones; around four fifths are singletons. This sample is part of a study of cytomegalovirus exposure and HLA in healthy donors. Overall study results and limits: V- and J-gene trimming of TCR beta was linked (in a later analysis) to a missense DCLRE1C variant.

The clonotype comes from a young man in good health and CMV-seronegative. Sequenced input: PBMCs.

This CDR3 is CASSHSPTSGGPYEQYF. DNA of the CDR3: TGTGCCAGCAGTCACTCCCCGACTAGCGGGGGGCCCTACGAGCAGTACTTC. V is TRBV21-1 and J is TRBJ2-7; the table's D gene call, TRBD2, was not cross checked with the DNA. TRBV21-1 is classified as a pseudogene. CDR3 length: 17 amino acids.